One and the same sample provided the 21 T cell receptor beta chains below, sequenced in a study of T cells in Graves' hyperthyroidism and ophthalmopathy. TCR beta CDR3 region amplification was performed from RNA transcripts. The HTBI primer set was used in a first-round RT-PCR of the TCR CDR3. TCRdb fed the multiplex PCR reads into MiXCR, producing one record per CDR3 protein. Of hundreds of thousands of distinct CDR3 sequences detected, around 20% appear once; the ten largest clones hold over 30%. Sequenced material: blood. All receptors come from a man aged 25 to 45 with Graves' ophthalmopathy.

This chain joins TRBV15 and TRBJ2-7, with D unclear. Germline loops: CDR1 LNHNV, CDR2 YYDKDF (reference sequence). This CDR3 contains 13 residues. Trimming pared 5 bases from V and 4 bases from J, leaving 12 bases between. The CDR3 is CATSQGWTYEQYF. DNA for the CDR3: TGTGCCACCAGCCAAGGATGGACGTACGAGCAGTACTTC.

V usage is TRBV27 and J usage is TRBJ2-7; the D gene is possibly TRBD1 (6 bases). Germline-derived CDR1 and CDR2 are MNHEY and SMNVEV (reference sequence). The V end was cut by 5 bases, the J end by 2 bases, with 16 bases between. This CDR3 is built from 15 residues. In nucleotides, the CDR3 is TGTGCCAGCAGTACCGACAGGTCCCACCCCTACGAGCAGTACTTC. Translation: CASSTDRSHPYEQYF.

A remark on this clonotype: This could be a read error, since a much larger clone is one nucleotide away. This sequence joins TRBV12-3 or TRBV12-4 and TRBJ2-3, with TRBD2 matching over 14 bases. This CDR3 has 18 amino acids. The CDR3 DNA follows: TGTGTCAGCAGCGACAGGGGGGGACTAGCGGGAGCGGCAGATACGCAGTATTTT. Translated, it gives CVSSDRGGLAGAADTQYF.

This clonotype has a single count. It may be a read error: a sequence one base away is much more abundant. The chain has TRBV6-2 or TRBV6-3 and TRBJ2-1, with TRBD2 matching over 8 bases. The length of the CDR3 is 15 residues. Germline V gene sequence: CDR1 MNHEY, CDR2 SVGEGT. CDR3 nucleotides: TGTGCCAGCAGTCCATCGGCGGGAGGCTACAGTGAGCAGTTCTTC. Protein product: CASSPSAGGYSEQFF.

The sample holds many counts of this clonotype. V gene TRBV20-1 combines with J gene TRBJ2-1, with no clear D. The CDR3 runs 15 residues. V shed 3 bases and J shed 0 bases, with 12 bases lying between them. Germline CDR1 and CDR2: DFQATT and SNEGSKA (reference sequence). The CDR3 protein is CSARGSRDSYNEQFF. In nucleotides, the CDR3 is TGCAGTGCTAGGGGGTCGAGAGACTCCTACAATGAGCAGTTCTTC.

This clonotype was seen ten or more times. The chain combines TRBV28 with TRBJ2-7; TRBD2 agrees at 12 bases. Per the germline V gene, CDR1 is MDHEN and CDR2 is SYDVKM. This CDR3 contains 20 residues. J lost 3 bases, V lost 4 bases, and 19 bases had no gene match. CDR3 nucleotide sequence: TGTGCCAGCAGTTGCCCCACTAGCGGGAGGATCGGGGAGCTAAACTACGAGCAGTACTTC. Translation gives CASSCPTSGRIGELNYEQYF.

The chain links TRBV3-1 to TRBJ2-2; possible D gene TRBD1, 5 bases. Germline loops: CDR1 LGHDT, CDR2 YNNKEL (reference sequence). The CDR3 is made up of 16 amino acids. V dropped 0 bases and J dropped 4 bases, with 12 bases sitting between them. CDR3 sequence reads: CASSQDAGIGTGELFF. CDR3 DNA: TGTGCCAGCAGCCAAGATGCAGGGATCGGCACCGGGGAGCTGTTTTTT.

In this sample, this clonotype turned up a few times. The genes are TRBV12-3 or TRBV12-4 and TRBJ1-6; maybe TRBD1 (5 bases). V was cut by 1 base and J by 7 bases, with 8 bases left in between. The CDR3 runs 14 residues. The CDR3 reads CASSLDGGNSPLHF. DNA of the CDR3: TGTGCCAGCAGTTTAGACGGGGGGAATTCACCCCTCCACTTT.

This clonotype was observed at least ten times. The gene calls are TRBV5-1 and TRBJ2-7; D gene unclear. Trimming left V 1 base short and J 4 bases short, with 9 bases between. The CDR3 length is 13 residues. CDR1 SGHRS and CDR2 YFSETQ come from the germline V gene. For the CDR3, the DNA is TGCGCCAGCAGCTTGACAAACGAATACGAGCAGTACTTC. Translation: CASSLTNEYEQYF.

The rearrangement uses TRBV28 and TRBJ2-5; 7 nucleotides agree with TRBD2. The V gene's germline CDR1 is MDHEN and CDR2 SYDVKM. V was clipped by 4 bases and J by 1 base; unmatched bases: 9. This CDR3 contains 16 residues. CDR3 in DNA: TGTGCCAGCAGTTCGAGGGAGGGCCTCTCCCAAGAGACCCAGTACTTC. This encodes CASSSREGLSQETQYF.

This clonotype was seen at least ten times. The J gene is TRBJ2-1, the V gene TRBV20-1; no definite D call. With 4 bases removed from V and 4 bases from J, the gap between germline ends came to 14 bases. Germline V gene sequence: CDR1 DFQATT, CDR2 SNEGSKA (reference sequence). This CDR3 is 14 amino acids long. In DNA form, the CDR3 reads TGCAGTGCTAAAGACAATCTCCCTTACAATGAGCAGTTCTTC. Amino acids: CSAKDNLPYNEQFF.

The chain recombines TRBV6-1 with TRBJ1-2, with D hard to call. Germline assignment: CDR1 MNHNS and CDR2 SASEGT. Deletions cut 5 bases from V and 1 base from J, with 8 bases between. This CDR3 contains 13 residues. DNA for the CDR3: TGTGCCAGCAGTCGCGGGGATAACTATGGCTACACCTTC. Amino acid sequence: CASSRGDNYGYTF.

The chain is built from TRBV12-3 or TRBV12-4 and TRBJ2-2; 7 positions match TRBD1. The trim removed 4 bases at V and 4 bases at J, leaving 9 bases unmatched. CDR3 length: 16 residues. The CDR3 DNA is TGTGCCAGCAGTTCTCTCTTGAGGGGGCCCACCGGGGAGCTGTTTTTT. Its translation is CASSSLLRGPTGELFF.

This clonotype occurred many times. Written as DNA, the CDR3 is TGTGCCAGCAGCCGACCGTCGGGGACAGATTTTAACGAGCAGTACTTC. Its translation is CASSRPSGTDFNEQYF. V is TRBV4-2 and J is TRBJ2-7; 7 nucleotides align to TRBD1. The CDR3 covers 16 residues. J was trimmed by 5 bases and V by 4 bases; bases with no gene match: 14. Germline CDR1 reads LGHNA; CDR2 reads YNFKEQ.

The genes are TRBV24-1 and TRBJ2-2; D is uncertain. CDR1 is KGHDR, CDR2 SFDVKD, per germline. Between the trimmed V and J ends, which lost 1 base and 4 bases, there was a span of 6 bases. The CDR3 spans 14 residues. The CDR3 loop is CATSDFKGTGELFF. Here the CDR3 DNA reads TGTGCCACCAGTGATTTCAAGGGCACCGGGGAGCTGTTTTTT.

This chain connects TRBV4-3 to TRBJ2-2, with D uncertain. V lost 0 bases and J lost 6, with 11 bases in between. The CDR3 consists of 15 residues. CDR1 and CDR2 (germline): LGHNA, YSLEER. DNA for the CDR3: TGCGCCAGCAGCCAAGAGGTGGGAATTCCCGGGGAGCTGTTTTTT. This translates into CASSQEVGIPGELFF.

This clonotype was counted between two and nine times. The rearrangement joins TRBV19 to TRBJ1-6; D may be TRBD1 (5 bases). V was clipped by 3 bases and J by 6 bases, with 18 bases between them. The CDR3 extends over 17 amino acids. Germline V CDR1 and CDR2: LNHDA, SQIVND (reference sequence). CDR3 region: CASSMKGDSRANSPLHF. For the CDR3, the DNA is TGTGCCAGTAGTATGAAGGGAGACAGCCGGGCTAATTCACCCCTCCACTTT.

V gene TRBV13 combines with J gene TRBJ1-1; D unresolved. The CDR3 is 12 amino acids. V lost 5 bases to trimming and J lost 8 bases, with 12 bases between them. Germline lookup yields CDR1 PRHDT and CDR2 FYEKMQ (reference sequence). Written as DNA, the CDR3 is TGTGCCAGCAGCGTTTTAGGTCCAGAAGCTTTCTTT. Protein sequence: CASSVLGPEAFF.

This chain links TRBV20-1 with TRBJ2-5; D may match TRBD1 or TRBD2 (5 bases each). Trimming removed 0 bases from V and 5 bases from J, with 10 bases in between. The CDR3 runs 13 residues. CDR1 DFQATT and CDR2 SNEGSKA come from the germline V gene (reference sequence). CDR3 in DNA: TGCAGTGCTAGAGATGGGGACCGGGAGACCCAGTACTTC. Its translation is CSARDGDRETQYF.

This rearrangement joins TRBV6-1 to TRBJ2-7, with a possible D match to TRBD1 (5 bases). V was pared by 6 bases and J by 0 bases, with 12 bases between. The germline V gene has CDR1 MNHNS and CDR2 SASEGT. The length of the CDR3 is 14 residues. The CDR3 loop reads CASRVGHSSYEQYF. The CDR3 DNA is TGTGCCAGCAGAGTCGGACACAGCTCCTACGAGCAGTACTTC.

This clonotype has only a few counts. The chain's CDR3 is CASTIGNQPQHF. The CDR3 DNA is TGTGCCAGCACCATTGGCAATCAGCCCCAGCATTTT. The chain recombines TRBV28 with TRBJ1-5; no clear D. The CDR3 is 12 amino acids. Between the trimmed V and J ends, which lost 7 bases and 2 bases, there was a span of 6 bases. Germline CDR1 MDHEN, CDR2 SYDVKM. The variable domain in full, completed from reference TRBV28 and TRBJ1-5, reads DVKVTQSSRYLVKRTGEKVFLECVQDMDHENMFWYRQDPGLGLRLIYFSYDVKMKEKGDIPEGYSVSREKKERFSLILESASTNQTSMYLCASTIGNQPQHFGDGTRLSIL.